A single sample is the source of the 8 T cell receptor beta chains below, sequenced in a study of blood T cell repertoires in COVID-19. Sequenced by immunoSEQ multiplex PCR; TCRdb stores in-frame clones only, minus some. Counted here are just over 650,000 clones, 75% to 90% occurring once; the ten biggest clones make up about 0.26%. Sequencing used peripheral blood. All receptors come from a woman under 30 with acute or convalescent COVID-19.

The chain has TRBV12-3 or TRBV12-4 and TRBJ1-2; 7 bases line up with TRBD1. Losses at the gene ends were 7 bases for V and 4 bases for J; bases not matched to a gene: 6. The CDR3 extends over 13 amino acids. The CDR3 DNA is TGTGCCAGCAATGCGGGACAGCCCTATGGCTACACCTTC. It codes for CASNAGQPYGYTF.

The CDR3 loop reads CASSSLGGVNSPLHF. In nucleotides, the CDR3 is TGTGCCAGCAGCTCACTCGGGGGTGTAAATTCACCCCTCCACTTT. V and J are TRBV7-6 and TRBJ1-6, with D possibly TRBD1 on 5 matching bases. The V gene lost 4 bases and the J gene lost 7 bases, with 14 bases spanning the gap. The CDR3 runs 15 residues. Per the germline V gene, CDR1 is SGHVS and CDR2 is FNYEAQ.

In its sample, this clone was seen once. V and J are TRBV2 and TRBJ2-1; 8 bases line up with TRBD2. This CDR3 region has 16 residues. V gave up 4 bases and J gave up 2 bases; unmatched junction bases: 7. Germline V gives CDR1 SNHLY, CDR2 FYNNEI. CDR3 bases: TGTGCCAGCAGTGTATCCCCCGGGGGGGCCTACAATGAGCAGTTCTTC. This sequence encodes CASSVSPGGAYNEQFF.

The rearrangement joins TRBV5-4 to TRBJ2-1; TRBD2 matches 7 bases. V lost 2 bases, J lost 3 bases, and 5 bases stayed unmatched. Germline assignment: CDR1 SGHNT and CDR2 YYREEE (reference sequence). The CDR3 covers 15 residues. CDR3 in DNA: TGTGCCAGCAGCTTCCCAGGCGGGGGCTACAATGAGCAGTTCTTC. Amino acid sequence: CASSFPGGGYNEQFF.

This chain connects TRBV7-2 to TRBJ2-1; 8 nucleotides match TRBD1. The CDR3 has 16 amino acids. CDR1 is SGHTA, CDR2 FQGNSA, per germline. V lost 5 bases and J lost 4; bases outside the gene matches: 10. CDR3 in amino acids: CASSRTRTGTYNEQFF. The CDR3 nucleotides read TGTGCCAGCAGCCGCACCCGGACAGGGACATACAATGAGCAGTTCTTC.

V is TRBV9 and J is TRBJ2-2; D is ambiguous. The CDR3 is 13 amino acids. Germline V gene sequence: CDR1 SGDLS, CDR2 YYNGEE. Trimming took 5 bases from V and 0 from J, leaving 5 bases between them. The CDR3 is CASSGSNTGELFF. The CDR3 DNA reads TGTGCCAGCAGTGGCTCGAACACCGGGGAGCTGTTTTTT.

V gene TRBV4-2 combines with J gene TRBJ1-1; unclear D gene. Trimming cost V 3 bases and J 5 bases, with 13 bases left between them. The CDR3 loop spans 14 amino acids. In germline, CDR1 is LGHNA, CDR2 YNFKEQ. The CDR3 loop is CASSQVSGGTEAFF. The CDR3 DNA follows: TGTGCCAGCAGCCAGGTATCTGGAGGAACTGAAGCTTTCTTT.

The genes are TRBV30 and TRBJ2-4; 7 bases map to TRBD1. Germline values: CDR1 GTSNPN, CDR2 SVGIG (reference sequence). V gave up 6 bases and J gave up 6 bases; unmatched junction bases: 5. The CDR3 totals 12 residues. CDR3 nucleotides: TGTGCCTGCTTGGGACAGTTAAACATTCAGTACTTC. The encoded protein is CACLGQLNIQYF.